A selection of T cell receptor beta chains follows, all from one sample in a study of Graves' ophthalmopathy and Graves' hyperthyroidism. TCRdb passed the multiplex PCR reads through MiXCR, listing each CDR3 protein once. The sample consists of almost 750,000 distinct CDR3 sequences, roughly 41% of them appearing once. The source material was peripheral blood. The receptors were gathered from an adult man with Graves' ophthalmopathy. The conserved cysteine and the conserved F or W are not part of the CDR3 here.

CDR3 protein: ASSLRVPEAF; V gene: TRBV7-9; J gene: TRBJ1-1
CDR3 protein: SVGTGLSGANVLT; V gene: TRBV29-1; J gene: TRBJ2-6
CDR3 protein: SVGAGGWEETQY; V gene: TRBV29-1; J gene: TRBJ2-5
CDR3 protein: ASARGPSQETQY; V gene: TRBV5-4; J gene: TRBJ2-5
CDR3 protein: ASSQGQGMRGYT; V gene: TRBV9; J gene: TRBJ1-2
CDR3 protein: ASRASAGNSYEQY; V gene: TRBV10-2; J gene: TRBJ2-7
CDR3 protein: ASSRGQEGEKLF; V gene: TRBV6-5; J gene: TRBJ1-4
CDR3 protein: ASSLQTGDAQY; V gene: TRBV19; J gene: TRBJ2-7
CDR3 protein: ASSPGTGDNSPLH; V gene: TRBV7-9; J gene: TRBJ1-6
CDR3 protein: ASSPTSGNTDTQY; V gene: TRBV7-2; J gene: TRBJ2-3
CDR3 protein: ASSWGARTEAF; V gene: TRBV7-9; J gene: TRBJ1-1
CDR3 protein: ASSPTLTSGRIGGELF; V gene: TRBV9; J gene: TRBJ2-2
CDR3 protein: SPNVGAEAF; V gene: TRBV29-1; J gene: TRBJ1-1
CDR3 protein: ASSLGQGAGNT; V gene: TRBV7-9; J gene: TRBJ1-2
CDR3 protein: ASSYSRDGLHSPLH; V gene: TRBV6-5; J gene: TRBJ1-6
CDR3 protein: ASSRGGKSPLH; V gene: TRBV14; J gene: TRBJ1-6
CDR3 protein: ATSRDRTTNEKLF; V gene: TRBV15; J gene: TRBJ1-4
CDR3 protein: ASSLETSGANVLT; V gene: TRBV7-2; J gene: TRBJ2-6
CDR3 protein: SVQGSGTRTYEQC; V gene: TRBV29-1; J gene: TRBJ2-7
CDR3 protein: ASSHRQGANVLT; V gene: TRBV7-9; J gene: TRBJ2-6
CDR3 protein: ASSHSRTGSQETQY; V gene: TRBV7-9; J gene: TRBJ2-5
CDR3 protein: ATSDYTGLEAF; V gene: TRBV24-1; J gene: TRBJ1-1
CDR3 protein: ATTPSEEYEQY; V gene: TRBV28; J gene: TRBJ2-7
CDR3 protein: AWTPGGGEGPQH; V gene: TRBV24-1; J gene: TRBJ1-5
CDR3 protein: ASSIDPFGLANIGELF; V gene: TRBV19; J gene: TRBJ2-2
CDR3 protein: ASSSISGRAGETQY; V gene: TRBV7-2; J gene: TRBJ2-5
CDR3 protein: ASGIPGPPLH; V gene: TRBV28; J gene: TRBJ1-6
CDR3 protein: ASSGARGYEKLF; V gene: TRBV25-1; J gene: TRBJ1-4
CDR3 protein: ASSGVGHEQY; V gene: TRBV6-4; J gene: TRBJ2-7